The 25 T cell receptor beta chains given below trace back to one sample, sequenced in a study of blood T cell repertoires in COVID-19. Produced via immunoSEQ multiplex PCR; TCRdb's table is partial and in-frame only. The profile shows about 120,000 clones, 70% to 90% of them singletons. The material sequenced was peripheral blood. Every receptor here comes from a woman of 80 years or more with acute or convalescent COVID-19.

CDR3 amino acids: CASSLLRQGTSTIYF. CDR3 DNA: TGTGCCAGCAGCTTACTGAGACAGGGGACCAGCACCATATATTTT. V usage is TRBV7-2 and J usage is TRBJ1-3; the match to TRBD1 covers 8 bases. Losses at the gene ends were 2 bases for V and 9 bases for J; bases not matched to a gene: 9. CDR1 is SGHTA and CDR2 is FQGNSA in the germline V gene. CDR3 size: 15 residues.

The rearrangement links TRBV6-5 to TRBJ2-3, with TRBD2 matching 7 bases. After removal of 10 bases from V and 4 bases from J, the junction contained 11 bases not matched to a gene. The CDR3 sequence is 14 residues long. CDR1 is MNHEY, CDR2 SVGAGI, per germline. CDR3 sequence (DNA): TGTGCCACCAGCCCGTGGGGGAGGGCAGATACGCAGTATTTT. Encoded protein: CATSPWGRADTQYF.

This chain connects TRBV5-4 to TRBJ2-3, with 7 bases that match TRBD1. The J segment lost 4 bases and the V segment lost 6 bases, leaving 5 bases of the junction unmatched. Germline values: CDR1 SGHNT, CDR2 YYREEE (reference sequence). The CDR3 covers 13 residues. The CDR3 coding sequence is TGTGCCAGCAAAGGGGGCGGCCCAGATACGCAGTATTTT. Translated, it gives CASKGGGPDTQYF.

This sequence joins TRBV12-3 or TRBV12-4 and TRBJ2-1; D is unclear. The CDR3 extends over 12 amino acids. V lost 2 bases to trimming and J lost 8 bases, with 7 bases between them. CDR3 bases: TGTGCCAGCAGTTTATGGGCCGATGAGCAGTTCTTC. Translating it yields CASSLWADEQFF.

This clone was counted between two and nine times. This chain links TRBV11-2 with TRBJ2-7; D perhaps matches TRBD2 (5 bases). V was clipped by 1 base and J by 5 bases, with 12 bases between them. CDR1 is SGHAT, CDR2 FQNNGV, per germline. This CDR3 has 14 amino acids. This CDR3 is CASSLAGIRNEQYF. In DNA, the CDR3 is TGTGCCAGCAGCTTAGCCGGGATAAGGAACGAGCAGTACTTC.

The chain uses TRBV6-1 and TRBJ2-5; 7 nucleotides line up with TRBD1. Germline lookup yields CDR1 MNHNS and CDR2 SASEGT. Germline trimming cut 3 bases from V and 5 bases from J; bases unmatched to any gene: 12. This CDR3 is 16 amino acids long. The CDR3 region has the DNA TGTGCCAGCAGTGACCCCGCAGGGGGATTTCGGGAGACCCAGTACTTC. Translated, it gives CASSDPAGGFRETQYF.

In its sample, this clone was seen once. V is TRBV3-1 (or the pseudogene TRBV3-2) and J is TRBJ1-2, with D hard to call. Germline lookup yields CDR1 LGHDT and CDR2 YNNKEL (reference sequence). CDR3 length equals 13 residues. V dropped 1 base and J dropped 2 bases, with 5 bases sitting between them. CDR3 sequence (DNA): TGTGCCAGCAGCCAAGCACAGAACTATGGCTACACCTTC. It specifies CASSQAQNYGYTF.

This clone was seen a single time. The chain's CDR3 is CASGLGATSGSSNGREQFF. The CDR3 DNA reads as TGTGCTAGTGGTTTAGGGGCTACTAGCGGGAGCTCTAATGGTAGAGAGCAGTTCTTC. The chain uses TRBV12-5 and TRBJ2-1, with TRBD2 matching 11 bases. J was trimmed by 10 bases and V by 3 bases; bases with no gene match: 20. The CDR3 spans 19 residues. Germline CDR1 LGHNT, CDR2 FRNRAP.

The rearrangement joins TRBV6-4 to TRBJ2-1, with 9 bases fitting TRBD2. Germline CDR1 and CDR2: MRHNA and SNTAGT. With V trimmed by 4 bases and J by 7 bases, 8 bases remained unmatched. The CDR3 is made up of 15 amino acids. The chain's CDR3 is CASSALAGSVNEQFF. The CDR3 DNA reads TGTGCCAGCAGTGCCCTAGCGGGATCTGTGAATGAGCAGTTCTTC.

As concerns this clone: The junction and the germline gene differ at one end; a read error may be behind it. The chain links TRBV15 to TRBJ1-5, with D tentatively TRBD1 (6 bases). The CDR3 spans 15 residues. In germline, CDR1 is LNHNV, CDR2 YYDKDF (reference sequence). The CDR3 DNA is TGTGCCACCAGTAGAGCAGGGGTTCTGAATCAGCCCCAGCATTTT. This encodes CATSRAGVLNQPQHF.

This chain joins TRBV3-1 (or the pseudogene TRBV3-2) and TRBJ2-7, with D tentatively TRBD2 (6 bases). The length of the CDR3 is 15 residues. Germline lookup yields CDR1 LGHDT and CDR2 YNNKEL (reference sequence). V shed 1 base and J shed 3 bases, with 13 bases lying between them. Written as DNA, the CDR3 is TGTGCCAGCAGCCAAGCCCGGCGGGATCTCTACGAGCAGTACTTC. Translated: CASSQARRDLYEQYF.

The genes are TRBV7-9 and TRBJ1-1; 8 positions match TRBD1. Losses at the gene ends were 8 bases for V and 0 bases for J; bases not matched to a gene: 2. The CDR3 consists of 13 residues. CDR1 and CDR2 (germline): SEHNR, FQNEAQ (reference sequence). Here the CDR3 DNA reads TGTGCCAGCGGGGGACAGGTGAACACTGAAGCTTTCTTT. This translates into CASGGQVNTEAFF.

This clone was observed once. The genes are TRBV7-9 and TRBJ1-2; tentative D call: TRBD1 (6 bases). Germline lookup yields CDR1 SEHNR and CDR2 FQNEAQ (reference sequence). The V gene lost 3 bases and the J gene lost 4 bases, with 9 bases spanning the gap. The CDR3 is 13 amino acids. In DNA, the CDR3 is TGTGCCAGCAGCTTGCAACAGGGCTATGGCTACACCTTC. Protein sequence: CASSLQQGYGYTF.

This chain uses TRBV5-1 with TRBJ2-3, with 13 bases fitting TRBD2. CDR1 and CDR2 (germline): SGHRS, YFSETQ. The CDR3 length is 15 residues. Trimming removed 7 bases from V and 2 bases from J; junction bases left unmatched: 4. CDR3 bases: TGCGCCAGCGCGGGACTAGCGGGAAACACAGATACGCAGTATTTT. It yields the protein CASAGLAGNTDTQYF. Full variable domain (rest looked up from reference TRBV5-1 and TRBJ2-3): KAGVTQTPRYLIKTRGQQVTLSCSPISGHRSVSWYQQTPGQGLQFLFEYFSETQRNKGNFPGRFSGRQFSNSRSEMNVSTLELGDSALYLCASAGLAGNTDTQYFGPGTRLTVL.

V gene TRBV4-2 combines with J gene TRBJ1-2; D is uncertain. The CDR3 is 13 residues long. Trimming took 6 bases from V and 0 from J, leaving 8 bases between them. The germline CDR1 and CDR2 sequences are LGHNA and YNFKEQ. The DNA of the CDR3 is TGTGCCAGCAGTGTAGCAGCTAACTATGGCTACACCTTC. Amino acids: CASSVAANYGYTF.

The chain recombines TRBV11-1 with TRBJ2-7, with TRBD2 as a possible D gene (5 bases). The CDR3 covers 14 residues. V was trimmed by 5 bases and J by 4 bases, leaving 15 bases between them. Germline lookup yields CDR1 SGHAT and CDR2 FQDESV (reference sequence). CDR3 sequence: CASSPRGRLYEQYF. As DNA, the CDR3 is TGTGCCAGCAGCCCCCGAGGGCGACTGTACGAGCAGTACTTC.

CDR3 loop: CASSQLNQGYTF. The CDR3 region has the DNA TGTGCCAGCAGCCAATTAAATCAGGGCTACACCTTC. J is TRBJ1-2 and V is TRBV3-1 (or the pseudogene TRBV3-2); D gene ambiguous. Germline CDR1 reads LGHDT; CDR2 reads YNNKEL (reference sequence). The CDR3 contains 12 residues. Trimming stripped 2 bases from V and 8 bases from J, with 9 bases between.

J is TRBJ2-1 and V is TRBV24-1; D call uncertain. CDR1 KGHDR and CDR2 SFDVKD come from the germline V gene. Trimming took off 6 bases at V and 5 bases at J, with 10 bases between the two ends. The CDR3 spans 13 residues. The CDR3 bases are TGTGCCACCAGTCGAGGTTCCAACAATGAGCAGTTCTTC. Amino acids: CATSRGSNNEQFF.

The CDR3 sequence: CASSLGADRGGSPLHF. CDR3 nucleotides: TGTGCCAGCAGCTTGGGGGCGGACAGGGGTGGATCACCCCTCCACTTT. The V and J genes are TRBV7-9 and TRBJ1-6; 9 bases are a match to TRBD1. Germline lookup yields CDR1 SEHNR and CDR2 FQNEAQ (reference sequence). The CDR3 runs 16 residues. Trimming removed 3 bases from V and 10 bases from J; junction bases left unmatched: 10.

The chain combines TRBV6-2 or TRBV6-3 with TRBJ1-1; the match to TRBD1 covers 8 bases. CDR1 is MNHEY, CDR2 SVGEGT, per germline. CDR3 length equals 17 residues. V gave up 2 bases and J gave up 6 bases; unmatched junction bases: 14. CDR3 coding DNA: TGTGCCAGCAGTTACACACCGGGACAGGTAGATAACGCTGAAGCTTTCTTT. Its translation: CASSYTPGQVDNAEAFF.

In its sample, this clone was seen a few times. The rearrangement joins TRBV5-6 to TRBJ2-2; TRBD1 agrees at 10 bases. The CDR3 loop spans 14 amino acids. Losses at the gene ends were 3 bases for V and 5 bases for J; bases not matched to a gene: 1. CDR1 is SGHDT and CDR2 is YYEEEE in the germline V gene. For the CDR3, the DNA is TGTGCCAGCAGCTGGACAGGGGGGACCGGGGAGCTGTTTTTT. It codes for CASSWTGGTGELFF.

This sequence joins TRBV3-1 (or the pseudogene TRBV3-2) and TRBJ1-1; D gene uncertain. CDR1 is LGHDT, CDR2 YNNKEL, per germline (reference sequence). V shed 3 bases and J shed 10 bases, with 12 bases lying between them. The CDR3 runs to 12 residues. The CDR3 is CASSQGNAGAFF. The DNA for the CDR3 is TGTGCCAGCAGCCAGGGCAATGCAGGAGCTTTCTTT.

V gene TRBV28 combines with J gene TRBJ2-5, with 7 bases fitting TRBD1. Germline CDR1 is MDHEN and CDR2 is SYDVKM. The CDR3 covers 17 residues. J lost 1 base, V lost 2 bases, and 10 bases had no gene match. The CDR3 sequence is CASSLQTGSLGQETQYF. The DNA for the CDR3 is TGTGCCAGCAGTTTACAGACAGGGTCTCTAGGCCAAGAGACCCAGTACTTC.

The J gene is TRBJ2-4, the V gene TRBV2; perhaps TRBD1 as D (6 bases). The CDR3 sequence is 16 residues long. V lost 6 bases to trimming and J lost 0 bases, with 15 bases between them. Germline V CDR1 and CDR2: SNHLY, FYNNEI. Written as DNA, the CDR3 is TGTGCCAGCAGCCTCGGACAGACACTAGCCAAAAACATTCAGTACTTC. Amino acids: CASSLGQTLAKNIQYF.

The gene calls are TRBV20-1 and TRBJ2-2, with no clear D. The CDR3 extends over 11 amino acids. CDR1 is DFQATT, CDR2 SNEGSKA, per germline (reference sequence). The V end was cut by 5 bases, the J end by 2 bases, with 3 bases between. The CDR3 loop reads CSAPNTGELFF. The CDR3 DNA reads as TGCAGTGCTCCAAACACCGGGGAGCTGTTTTTT.